This T cell receptor (beta chain) was recovered during a study of radiation and T cells in renal cell carcinoma. Some clones are missing from TCRdb's copy, which holds only in-frame ones; the method was immunoSEQ multiplex PCR. This sample has 150,000 or so clones, with about 85% found just once. Time point described: baseline pretreatment blood. Treatment reported: 15 Gy SBRT to primary tumor, nephrectomy 4 weeks later. Blood was sampled at baseline, 2 weeks and 4 weeks after SBRT. The TCR comes from an older woman with renal cell carcinoma. This sample comprised blood, obtained from a patient whose treatment included radiotherapy and nephrectomy.

CDR3 amino acids: CASSSVPGGETQYF. CDR3 nucleotide sequence: TGTGCCAGCAGCTCAGTACCGGGAGGGGAGACCCAGTACTTC. This rearrangement joins TRBV5-4 to TRBJ2-5; 8 bases are a match to TRBD2. V lost 3 bases, J lost 5 bases, and 6 bases stayed unmatched. Germline V gene sequence: CDR1 SGHNT, CDR2 YYREEE (reference sequence). This CDR3 comprises 14 residues.